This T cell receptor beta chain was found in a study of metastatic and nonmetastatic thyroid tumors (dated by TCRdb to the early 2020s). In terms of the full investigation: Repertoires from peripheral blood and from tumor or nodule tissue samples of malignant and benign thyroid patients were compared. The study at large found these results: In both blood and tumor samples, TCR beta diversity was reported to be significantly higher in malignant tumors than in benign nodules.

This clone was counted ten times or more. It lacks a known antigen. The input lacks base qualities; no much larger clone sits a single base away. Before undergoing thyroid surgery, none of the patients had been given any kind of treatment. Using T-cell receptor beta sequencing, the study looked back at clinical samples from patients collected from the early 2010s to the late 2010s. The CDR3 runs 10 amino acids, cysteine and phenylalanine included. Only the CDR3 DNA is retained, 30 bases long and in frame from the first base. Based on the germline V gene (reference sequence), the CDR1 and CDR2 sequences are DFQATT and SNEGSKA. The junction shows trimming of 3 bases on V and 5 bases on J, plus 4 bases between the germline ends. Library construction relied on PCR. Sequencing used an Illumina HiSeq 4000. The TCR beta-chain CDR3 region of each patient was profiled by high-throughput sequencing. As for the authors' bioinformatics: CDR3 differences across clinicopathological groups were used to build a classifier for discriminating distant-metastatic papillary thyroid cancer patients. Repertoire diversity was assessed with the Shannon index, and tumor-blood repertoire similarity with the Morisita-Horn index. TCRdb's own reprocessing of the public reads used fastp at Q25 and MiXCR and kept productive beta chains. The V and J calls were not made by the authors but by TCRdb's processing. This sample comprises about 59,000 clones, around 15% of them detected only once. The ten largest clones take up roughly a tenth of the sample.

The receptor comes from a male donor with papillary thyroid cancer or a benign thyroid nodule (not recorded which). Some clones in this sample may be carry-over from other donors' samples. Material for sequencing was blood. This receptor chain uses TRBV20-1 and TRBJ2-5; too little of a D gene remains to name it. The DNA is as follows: TGCAGTGCTAGTGGTGAGACCCAGTACTTC. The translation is CSASGETQYF.